The rows below give T cell receptor beta chains drawn from one sample of a study of T cells in Graves' hyperthyroidism and ophthalmopathy. MiXCR, run by TCRdb on the multiplex PCR reads, gives a single entry per CDR3 protein. The data show 450,000 to 600,000 distinct CDR3 sequences, about 20% seen once. Sequencing used blood. Source of these receptors: a man aged 35-49 years with Graves' ophthalmopathy. The CDR3 runs from the conserved cysteine through the conserved F or W. The order of the fields is V gene, clone size, J gene, D gene, CDR3 DNA, CDR3 protein. D genes are given only for firm matches. Size values are once, few and many counts, or a class for expanded clones, and some rows have none.

TRBV12-3/TRBV12-4,-,TRBJ1-5,-,TGTGCCAGCAGTTTAGCTTCTAGGGACGGTAGCAATCAGCCCCAGCATTTT,CASSLASRDGSNQPQHF
TRBV3-1,many,TRBJ2-2,-,TGTGCCAGCAGCCAAGAGGGCGGGGGCTACACCGGGGAGCTGTTTTTT,CASSQEGGGYTGELFF
TRBV5-6,many,TRBJ1-5,-,TGTGCCAGCAGCTATAGTTTTGACAGTCACCAGCCCCAGCATTTT,CASSYSFDSHQPQHF
TRBV12-5,-,TRBJ1-1,-,TGTGCTAGTGGTTTGAGAGGGGATGGCACTGAAGCTTTCTTT,CASGLRGDGTEAFF
TRBV5-1,once,TRBJ1-1,-,TGCGCCAGCAGCTTTGATGCGACCAACACTGAAGCTTTCTTT,CASSFDATNTEAFF
TRBV20-1,-,TRBJ2-3,-,TGCAGTGCCGTAACCTATCGGCCGAGGACAGATACGCAGTATTTT,CSAVTYRPRTDTQYF
TRBV20-1,-,TRBJ1-1,-,TGCAGTGCTAGTGCTGGGAACACTGAAGCTTTCTTT,CSASAGNTEAFF
TRBV4-1,many,TRBJ2-1,-,TGCGCCAGCAGCCAAGAACAGGGTTGGAGTGAGCAGTTCTTC,CASSQEQGWSEQFF
TRBV2,-,TRBJ2-3,TRBD2,TGTGCCAGCAGTCAACCCCGGACTAGCGGGGGGATAGATACGCAGTATTTT,CASSQPRTSGGIDTQYF
TRBV7-2,few,TRBJ2-1,TRBD2,TGTGCCAGCAGCTCCGTCGGGACTAGCCATGAGCAGTTCTTC,CASSSVGTSHEQFF
TRBV3-1,-,TRBJ2-2,-,TGTGCCAGCAGCCCCATGGCGGCCGACACCGGGGAGCTGTTTTTT,CASSPMAADTGELFF
TRBV3-1,-,TRBJ2-7,-,TGTGCCAGCACCCAGGGGGTAGCGGCCTACGAGCAGTACTTC,CASTQGVAAYEQYF
TRBV29-1,-,TRBJ1-1,TRBD1,TGCAGCGTTTTCAAGGGGGCGAAGAACACTGAAGCTTTCTTT,CSVFKGAKNTEAFF
TRBV7-3,many,TRBJ2-1,-,TGTGCCAGCAGCTTACCAGGGATCTACAATGAGCAGTTCTTC,CASSLPGIYNEQFF
TRBV6-1,-,TRBJ2-7,TRBD1,TGTGCCAGCATCAAGACAGGGGGTAGAGACGAGCAGTACTTC,CASIKTGGRDEQYF
TRBV7-3,many,TRBJ1-1,TRBD1,TGTGCCAGCAGCTCGGCAGGGGGGCTGAACACTGAAGCTTTCTTT,CASSSAGGLNTEAFF
TRBV12-5,many,TRBJ1-5,-,TGTGCTAGTGGTGAATCCCAGGGCAATAGCAATCAGCCCCAGCATTTT,CASGESQGNSNQPQHF
TRBV20-1,many,TRBJ2-7,-,TGCAGTGCTAGATCCTTCGACCGTAGAGCTTCCTACGAGCAGTACTTC,CSARSFDRRASYEQYF
TRBV10-3,-,TRBJ2-7,-,TGTGCCAGCAGTAACCGGGCCCAGCAGGACGAGCAGTACTTC,CASSNRAQQDEQYF